This T cell receptor (beta chain) derives from a study of blood T cell repertoires in COVID-19. The trim removed 1 base at V and 7 bases at J, leaving 7 bases unmatched. CDR3 size: 16 residues. CDR1 is SEHNR and CDR2 is FQNEAQ in the germline V gene (reference sequence). Per the study methods: Reference gene primer amplification in the assay estimated nucleated cell counts. Repertoires were generated with immunoSEQ multiplex PCR, while TCRdb's copy carries only in-frame clones and drops some. V, J and clone size are those of that table, while D and trimming were read from the DNA. Among around 170,000 clones listed, approximately 90% were seen once. This clone has a single count.

The sequence came from a man over 45 with acute or convalescent COVID-19. Source material: peripheral blood. This rearrangement joins TRBV7-9 to TRBJ1-4, with 9 bases that match TRBD1. The CDR3 DNA reads as TGTGCCAGCAGCTTAGACAGGGGGCGTCAGGGTGAAAAACTGTTTTTT. Translation gives CASSLDRGRQGEKLFF.